The present T cell receptor (beta chain) was sequenced within a study of blood T cell repertoires in COVID-19. About the study: The cDNA or gDNA used as material had been derived from T cells, B-cell-depleted T cells, or PBMCs.

CDR3 size: 13 residues. V was clipped by 3 bases and J by 5 bases, with 8 bases between them. TCRdb's table, derived via immunoSEQ multiplex PCR, lists solely in-frame clones and lacks some. In the table there are about 190,000 clones, around 83% of which are singletons. The genes are TRBV12-3 or TRBV12-4 and TRBJ1-3; a weak D match, TRBD1 (5 bases). The clonotype was recovered from a woman aged 40 to 50 in a cohort exposed to, infected with or recovered from COVID-19 (not recorded which). Sequencing was carried out using PBMCs or T cells enriched from blood (not recorded which). The CDR3 loop reads CASSFTGRNTIYF. CDR3 nucleotide sequence: TGTGCCAGCAGTTTTACAGGTAGAAACACCATATATTTT.